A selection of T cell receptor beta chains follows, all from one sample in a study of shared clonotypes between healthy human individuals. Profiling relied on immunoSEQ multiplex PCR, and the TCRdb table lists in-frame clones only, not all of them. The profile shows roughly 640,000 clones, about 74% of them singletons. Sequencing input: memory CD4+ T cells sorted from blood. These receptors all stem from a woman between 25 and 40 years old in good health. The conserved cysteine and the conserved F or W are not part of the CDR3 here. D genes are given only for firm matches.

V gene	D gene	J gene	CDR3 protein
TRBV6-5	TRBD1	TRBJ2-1	ASLRTGGSYNEQF
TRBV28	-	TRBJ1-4	ASSLGSRLTNEKLF
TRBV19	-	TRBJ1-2	ASSRDSHYGYT
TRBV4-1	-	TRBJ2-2	ASSQLAGYNTGELF
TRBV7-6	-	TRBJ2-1	ASSFRRGSNEQF
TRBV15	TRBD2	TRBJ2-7	ATSRDVAGAAEQY
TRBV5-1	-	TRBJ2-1	ASSLSWDEQF
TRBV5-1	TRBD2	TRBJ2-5	ASSRRASGSMETQY
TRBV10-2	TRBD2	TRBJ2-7	ASSESALAGRSGQY
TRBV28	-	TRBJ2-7	ASSFATYEQY
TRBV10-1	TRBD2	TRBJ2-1	ASSAGGRYNEQF
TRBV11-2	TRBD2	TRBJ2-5	ASSPTSGPQETQY
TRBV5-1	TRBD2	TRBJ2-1	ASSIGGSGGYNEQF
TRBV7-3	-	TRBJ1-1	ASSRGGDREAF
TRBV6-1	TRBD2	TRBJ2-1	ASSAIAGVGNEQF
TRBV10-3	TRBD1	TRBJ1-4	ASTGGKGEKLF
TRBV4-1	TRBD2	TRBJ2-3	ASSQDFPLLSGTDTQY
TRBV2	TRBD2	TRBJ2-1	ASSEGVRTSGPNEQF
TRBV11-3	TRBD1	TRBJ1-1	ASSDRGRGTEAF
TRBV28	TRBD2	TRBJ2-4	ASPPAGLAGGGAKNIQY
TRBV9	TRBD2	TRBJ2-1	ASSAGTSGSAYNEQF
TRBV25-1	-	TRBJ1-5	ASRPPGGDNQPQH